This is a list of T cell receptor beta chains from one sample in a study of shared clonotypes between healthy human individuals. Profiling relied on immunoSEQ multiplex PCR, and the TCRdb table lists in-frame clones only, not all of them. Of over 850,000 clones listed, about 84% are singletons. Source material: memory CD4+ T cells from PBMCs. Receptors were obtained from a man between 18 and 35 years old in good health. Some clones in this sample may be carry-over from other donors' samples. Both conserved end residues are part of each CDR3. Each record gives: D gene, V gene, clone size, J gene, CDR3 protein, CDR3 DNA. The D gene is left open where the match is weak. The size entry is marked missing in some rows and otherwise reads once, few, many or a size class.

TRBD1	TRBV5-1	.	TRBJ2-5	CASQWTGGPLQETQYF	TGCGCCAGCCAATGGACAGGGGGACCCCTCCAAGAGACCCAGTACTTC
.	TRBV11-3	once	TRBJ2-3	CASSLERDTQYF	TGTGCCAGCAGCCTCGAGCGAGATACGCAGTATTTT
.	TRBV29-1	few	TRBJ1-1	CSVVEEAFF	TGCAGCGTTGTGGAGGAAGCTTTCTTT
.	TRBV19	.	TRBJ1-5	CASSIDRASNQPQHF	TGTGCCAGTAGTATAGACAGGGCTAGCAATCAGCCCCAGCATTTT
TRBD2	TRBV19	few	TRBJ2-5	CASSIVLAGTQYF	TGTGCCAGTAGTATAGTCCTAGCGGGAACCCAGTACTTC
.	TRBV6-6	.	TRBJ1-2	CASRAHPTYGYTF	TGTGCCAGCAGGGCTCACCCTACCTATGGCTACACCTTC
.	TRBV2	.	TRBJ1-1	CASSGWGRATEAFF	TGTGCCAGCAGCGGATGGGGGCGCGCCACTGAAGCTTTCTTT
.	TRBV30	.	TRBJ1-1	CAWSKGGSTEAFF	TGTGCCTGGAGCAAGGGAGGGAGCACTGAAGCTTTCTTT
TRBD2	TRBV28	.	TRBJ2-3	CASSILAGRTDTQYF	TGTGCCAGCAGCATACTAGCGGGACGCACAGATACGCAGTATTTT
.	TRBV10-3	once	TRBJ2-2	CAISETATGELFF	TGTGCCATCAGTGAGACGGCCACCGGGGAGCTGTTTTTT
.	TRBV19	once	TRBJ2-3	CASSITGNTDTQYF	TGTGCCAGTAGTATCACGGGGAATACAGATACGCAGTATTTT
TRBD1	TRBV4-1	.	TRBJ1-1	CASSQDPRQGRMNTEAFF	TGCGCCAGCAGCCAAGATCCCCGACAGGGGAGGATGAACACTGAAGCTTTCTTT
.	TRBV9	.	TRBJ2-7	CASSGTDPHEQYF	TGTGCCAGCAGCGGAACAGACCCCCACGAGCAGTACTTC
.	TRBV20-1	.	TRBJ2-1	CSAWTTNEQFF	TGCAGTGCTTGGACTACCAATGAGCAGTTCTTC
.	TRBV28	.	TRBJ2-6	CASDGGGSGANVLTF	TGTGCCAGCGACGGTGGGGGCTCTGGGGCCAACGTCCTGACTTTC
.	TRBV15	.	TRBJ2-3	CATSRGWGRNTDTQYF	TGTGCCACCAGCAGAGGGTGGGGCAGGAACACAGATACGCAGTATTTT
TRBD1	TRBV9	.	TRBJ2-6	CASSGQGTGANVLTF	TGTGCCAGCAGCGGACAGGGGACTGGGGCCAACGTCCTGACTTTC
.	TRBV5-1	.	TRBJ2-6	CASNAGSGANVLTF	TGCGCCAGCAACGCGGGCTCTGGGGCCAACGTCCTGACTTTC
.	TRBV6-1	few	TRBJ1-2	CASSESGTYGYTF	TGTGCCAGCAGTGAATCAGGGACCTATGGCTACACCTTC
TRBD1	TRBV7-3	.	TRBJ2-2	CASSLGQGGTGELFF	TGTGCCAGCAGCTTGGGACAGGGGGGCACCGGGGAGCTGTTTTTT
TRBD1	TRBV14	.	TRBJ1-3	CASSYRTGPHPGNTIYF	TGTGCCAGCAGCTACCGGACAGGCCCTCACCCTGGAAACACCATATATTTT
.	TRBV6-5	.	TRBJ2-5	CASSYRETQYF	TGTGCCAGCAGTTACCGAGAGACCCAGTACTTC
TRBD2	TRBV5-1	.	TRBJ2-3	CASSLARVTGGARTDTQYF	TGCGCCAGCAGCTTGGCCCGGGTTACCGGGGGGGCCCGCACAGATACGCAGTATTTT
.	TRBV5-4	.	TRBJ2-5	CASSFRGPETQYF	TGTGCCAGCAGCTTCCGGGGCCCAGAGACCCAGTACTTC
.	TRBV5-1	once	TRBJ2-3	CASSFLIGDTQYF	TGCGCCAGCAGCTTTCTAATCGGAGATACGCAGTATTTT
.	TRBV6-1	.	TRBJ2-3	CASSLSLSADTQYF	TGTGCCAGCAGTTTAAGTTTATCGGCAGATACGCAGTATTTT
.	TRBV29-1	.	TRBJ2-5	CSATGDLNQETQYF	TGCAGCGCTACAGGGGACTTAAACCAAGAGACCCAGTACTTC
TRBD1	TRBV19	.	TRBJ2-1	CASSKRDRGTNEQFF	TGTGCCAGTAGTAAAAGGGACAGGGGGACTAATGAGCAGTTCTTC
.	TRBV5-4	.	TRBJ2-5	CASSSLGGAGTQYF	TGTGCCAGCAGCTCCCTGGGGGGAGCAGGGACCCAGTACTTC
TRBD2	TRBV7-9	.	TRBJ2-1	CASSPGLAGSQRSYNEQFF	TGTGCCAGCAGCCCTGGACTAGCGGGATCCCAACGGAGTTACAATGAGCAGTTCTTC
.	TRBV5-6	many	TRBJ1-3	CASSSPDTSGNTIYF	TGTGCCAGCAGCTCCCCGGACACCTCTGGAAACACCATATATTTT
.	TRBV28	.	TRBJ1-2	CASSLPGGATSPYGYTF	TGTGCCAGCAGTCTCCCGGGAGGGGCCACCTCTCCCTATGGCTACACCTTC
.	TRBV5-4	.	TRBJ2-2	CASSLPGTKRTGELFF	TGTGCCAGCAGCTTGCCGGGGACAAAGCGCACCGGGGAGCTGTTTTTT
TRBD2	TRBV12-5	.	TRBJ2-1	CASGRELGSGKDNEQFF	TGTGCTAGTGGTCGCGAGCTGGGGAGCGGGAAGGACAATGAGCAGTTCTTC
.	TRBV10-3	.	TRBJ2-5	CAVRGGTETQYF	TGTGCCGTCCGAGGGGGGACAGAGACCCAGTACTTC
TRBD1	TRBV27	few	TRBJ1-1	CASSPPQGWGTEAFF	TGTGCCAGCAGTCCCCCACAGGGGTGGGGCACTGAAGCTTTCTTT
TRBD1	TRBV7-9	.	TRBJ1-4	CASSFTKPGQVRTNEKLFF	TGTGCCAGCAGCTTTACGAAACCGGGACAGGTCAGAACTAATGAAAAACTGTTTTTT
.	TRBV6-1	.	TRBJ1-4	CASDLGSRFEKLFF	TGTGCCAGTGATCTAGGGAGTCGTTTTGAAAAACTGTTTTTT
.	TRBV2	.	TRBJ2-5	CASSPIGSVEETQYF	TGTGCCAGCAGCCCAATTGGGAGCGTCGAAGAGACCCAGTACTTC
.	TRBV28	.	TRBJ2-2	CASRESNTGELFF	TGTGCCAGCCGCGAGTCGAACACCGGGGAGCTGTTTTTT
.	TRBV6-5	.	TRBJ1-4	CASSSHREKLFF	TGTGCCAGCAGTTCCCATCGTGAAAAACTGTTTTTT
.	TRBV19	.	TRBJ1-5	CASSIRGPGGRQPQHF	TGTGCCAGTAGTATTCGGGGGCCCGGGGGTCGGCAGCCCCAGCATTTT
TRBD2	TRBV27	.	TRBJ2-7	CASSSSGGVAYEQYF	TGTGCCAGCAGTTCGAGCGGGGGGGTCGCCTACGAGCAGTACTTC
.	TRBV10-3	once	TRBJ1-2	CAISDRSYGYTF	TGTGCCATCAGTGACAGGAGCTATGGCTACACCTTC
.	TRBV23-1	.	TRBJ1-1	CASSQSTGYTEAFF	TGCGCCAGCAGTCAATCAACAGGGTACACTGAAGCTTTCTTT
.	TRBV4-3	.	TRBJ2-7	CASSQPPDRDLYEQYF	TGCGCCAGCAGCCAACCCCCCGACAGGGACTTGTACGAGCAGTACTTC
.	TRBV18	.	TRBJ2-7	CASSPIGRTEEQYF	TGTGCCAGCTCACCAATAGGGCGGACGGAAGAGCAGTACTTC
.	TRBV7-9	.	TRBJ2-7	CASSLADGVVTYEQYF	TGTGCCAGCAGCTTAGCAGACGGCGTAGTAACCTACGAGCAGTACTTC
TRBD1	TRBV5-1	.	TRBJ1-2	CASSPGTGGFSNYGYTF	TGCGCCAGCAGCCCCGGGACAGGGGGCTTTTCTAACTATGGCTACACCTTC
TRBD1	TRBV7-3	.	TRBJ2-3	CASSLTYRGDTDTQYF	TGTGCCAGCAGCCTAACGTACAGGGGCGACACAGATACGCAGTATTTT
.	TRBV9	.	TRBJ1-2	CASSVSGSYGYTF	TGTGCCAGCAGCGTGTCAGGGAGCTATGGCTACACCTTC
.	TRBV14	few	TRBJ2-1	CASSQDISGYNEQFF	TGTGCCAGCAGCCAAGATATTTCGGGCTACAATGAGCAGTTCTTC
TRBD1	TRBV6-1	few	TRBJ1-3	CASSEQGALGNTIYF	TGTGCCAGCAGTGAACAGGGGGCGCTCGGAAACACCATATATTTT
TRBD2	TRBV7-9	.	TRBJ2-7	CASSLTSGRVYEQYF	TGTGCCAGCAGCTTAACCAGCGGGAGAGTATACGAGCAGTACTTC
TRBD1	TRBV5-1	once	TRBJ2-6	CASSPGGWTGANVLTF	TGCGCCAGCAGCCCAGGGGGCTGGACTGGGGCCAACGTCCTGACTTTC
.	TRBV7-9	.	TRBJ2-1	CASSLAGLSYNEQFF	TGTGCCAGCAGCTTAGCGGGCCTCTCATACAATGAGCAGTTCTTC
TRBD2	TRBV19	few	TRBJ2-1	CASRAGTSGYNEQFF	TGTGCCAGTAGGGCCGGGACTAGCGGATACAATGAGCAGTTCTTC
TRBD1	TRBV27	.	TRBJ1-2	CASSPQPGQGEQGYTF	TGTGCCAGCAGTCCCCAACCCGGACAGGGGGAGCAAGGCTACACCTTC
TRBD2	TRBV18	.	TRBJ2-7	CASSRDREAEQYF	TGTGCCAGCTCACGGGACCGGGAGGCCGAGCAGTACTTC
.	TRBV19	.	TRBJ1-2	CASSIAAGNNYGYTF	TGTGCCAGTAGTATCGCGGCAGGGAATAACTATGGCTACACCTTC